These 27 T cell receptor beta chains came from one sample sequenced in a study of blood T cell repertoires in COVID-19 (dated by TCRdb to about 2020). Library construction relied on the immunoSEQ multiplex PCR assay. TCRdb provides this immuneACCESS table in a form limited to in-frame rearrangements. Some clones are lacking; in checked studies, under half of them reflect an unresolved V gene, and why the rest are absent is not known. The sample records about 220,000 clones, 75% to 90% of which are singletons. The ten largest clones add up to 4% to 5.5% of the sample. The sequenced sample was peripheral blood. The receptors here all came from a human donor in a cohort sampled during active COVID-19.

The V and J genes are TRBV24-1 and TRBJ2-2, with 9 positions matching TRBD1. The germline CDR1 and CDR2 sequences are KGHDR and SFDVKD. J was trimmed by 1 base and V by 4 bases; bases with no gene match: 6. This CDR3 is built from 17 residues. DNA of the CDR3: TGTGCCACCAGTGAGCTACCGGGACAGGGGAACACCGGGGAGCTGTTTTTT. This sequence encodes CATSELPGQGNTGELFF.

This chain uses TRBV11-3 with TRBJ2-2, with D maybe TRBD2 (6 bases). Germline CDR1 is SGHNT and CDR2 is YENEEA. This CDR3 region has 16 residues. The germline V and J ends were trimmed by 5 bases and 2 bases, with 15 bases remaining between them. CDR3 in amino acids: CASSPTLGRNTGELFF. The DNA of the CDR3 is TGTGCCAGCAGCCCGACACTCGGGAGAAACACCGGGGAGCTGTTTTTT. The complete variable domain, with remaining parts taken from reference TRBV11-3 and TRBJ2-2, reads EAGVVQSPRYKIIEKKQPVAFWCNPISGHNTLYWYLQNLGQGPELLIRYENEEAVDDSQLPKDRFSAERLKGVDSTLKIQPAELGDSAVYLCASSPTLGRNTGELFFGEGSRLTVL.

The V and J genes are TRBV5-1 and TRBJ2-1; 8 positions agree with TRBD1. Trimming took 2 bases from V and 2 from J; bases not matched to a gene: 6. Germline values: CDR1 SGHRS, CDR2 YFSETQ. The CDR3 consists of 16 residues. The CDR3 DNA reads TGCGCCAGCAGCTTAATATCAGGGGGCGCCTACAATGAGCAGTTCTTC. It specifies CASSLISGGAYNEQFF.

The chain couples TRBV5-5 to TRBJ2-2; D is uncertain. Trimming removed 0 bases from V and 2 bases from J, with 11 bases in between. Germline CDR1 reads SGHKS; CDR2 reads YYEKEE (reference sequence). The CDR3 length is 16 residues. CDR3 nucleotides: TGTGCCAGCAGCTTGGTATTGCACCTAAACACCGGGGAGCTGTTTTTT. It is translated as CASSLVLHLNTGELFF.

CDR3 sequence (DNA): TGTGCCAGCAGCTATCAGGGTAGCAATCAGCCCCAGCATTTT. Translated, it gives CASSYQGSNQPQHF. This chain joins TRBV6-5 and TRBJ1-5, with D perhaps matching TRBD1 (5 bases). The CDR3 runs 14 residues. CDR1 is MNHEY, CDR2 SVGAGI, per germline. V lost 6 bases and J lost 0, with 9 bases in between.

The chain couples TRBV5-4 to TRBJ2-1, with 7 bases aligning to TRBD2. CDR1 is SGHNT and CDR2 is YYREEE in the germline V gene (reference sequence). Trimming at V came to 3 bases and at J to 10 bases, leaving 13 bases not matched to a gene. CDR3 size: 15 residues. The CDR3 bases are TGTGCCAGCAGCTCTGGGGGGGAGTCGGTCGGGGAGCAGTTCTTC. Protein sequence: CASSSGGESVGEQFF.

J is TRBJ2-7 and V is TRBV25-1, with TRBD1 identical over 9 bases. The CDR3 sequence is 15 residues long. CDR1 and CDR2 (germline): MGHDK, SYGVNS. The J segment lost 5 bases and the V segment lost 4 bases, leaving 9 bases of the junction unmatched. CDR3 in amino acids: CASSAYRGRSDEQYF. The CDR3 bases are TGTGCCAGCAGTGCCTACAGGGGGCGATCGGACGAGCAGTACTTC.

The chain has TRBV11-3 and TRBJ2-5, with 10 bases identical to TRBD2. Looked up from germline, CDR1 is SGHNT and CDR2 is YENEEA. V trimming: 1 base; J trimming: 2 bases; junction bases outside the gene matches: 1. CDR3 length: 15 amino acids. CDR3 region: CASSLGTSGQETQYF. The CDR3 DNA reads TGTGCCAGCAGCTTAGGGACTAGCGGACAAGAGACCCAGTACTTC.

This clone was picked up one time. This chain uses TRBV7-2 with TRBJ2-5; 12 nucleotides agree with TRBD2. The CDR3 consists of 14 residues. V trimming: 5 bases; J trimming: 5 bases; junction bases outside the gene matches: 3. CDR1 is SGHTA and CDR2 is FQGNSA in the germline V gene. The CDR3 loop is CASSRTSGKETQYF. In nucleotides, the CDR3 is TGTGCCAGCAGCCGGACTAGCGGGAAGGAGACCCAGTACTTC.

The gene calls are TRBV10-3 and TRBJ2-7; the D gene is possibly TRBD1 (7 bases). From germline, CDR1 is ENHRY and CDR2 SYGVKD. V was clipped by 0 bases and J by 5 bases, with 14 bases between them. This CDR3 has 15 amino acids. In DNA form, the CDR3 reads TGTGCCATCAGTGAGTCGAGGAGGGGGCAGAACGAGCAGTACTTC. It codes for CAISESRRGQNEQYF.

This chain links TRBV11-3 with TRBJ2-7, with unresolved D. This CDR3 comprises 14 residues. The ends were cut back, 1 base at V and 5 bases at J, with 12 bases in the middle. CDR1 SGHNT and CDR2 YENEEA come from the germline V gene. This CDR3 is CASSLAPSSHEQYF. The CDR3 region has the DNA TGTGCCAGCAGCTTAGCCCCCTCTTCCCACGAGCAGTACTTC.

The V gene is TRBV19, the J gene TRBJ2-2; the match to TRBD2 covers 8 bases. This CDR3 comprises 15 residues. J was trimmed by 0 bases and V by 7 bases; bases with no gene match: 4. Per the germline V gene, CDR1 is LNHDA and CDR2 is SQIVND (reference sequence). In DNA, the CDR3 is TGTGCCAGTACCCCGGGACTAGCGAACACCGGGGAGCTGTTTTTT. It is translated as CASTPGLANTGELFF.

The chain carries TRBV6-2 or TRBV6-3 and TRBJ2-7; 9 bases map to TRBD2. V shed 6 bases and J 4 bases; nucleotides not matched to a gene: 10. From germline, CDR1 is MNHEY and CDR2 SVGEGT. This CDR3 region has 15 residues. CDR3 amino acids: CASSLHTSGRYEQYF. CDR3 DNA: TGTGCCAGCAGCTTACACACTAGCGGGCGTTACGAGCAGTACTTC.

The rearrangement joins TRBV7-2 to TRBJ2-7; 12 nucleotides agree with TRBD2. CDR1 and CDR2 from the germline V gene are SGHTA and FQGNSA. Germline trimming cut 5 bases from V and 3 bases from J; bases unmatched to any gene: 2. The CDR3 contains 14 residues. The DNA for the CDR3 is TGTGCCAGCAGCCCTAGCGGGAGGGTCTACGAGCAGTACTTC. Translating it yields CASSPSGRVYEQYF.

The chain has TRBV28 and TRBJ1-5; tentative D call: TRBD1 (6 bases). There are 17 residues in the CDR3. V lost 7 bases and J lost 0, with 19 bases in between. Germline values: CDR1 MDHEN, CDR2 SYDVKM. CDR3 sequence reads: CASTTRGGGYSNQPQHF. CDR3 bases: TGTGCCAGCACCACTCGCGGGGGCGGGTATAGCAATCAGCCCCAGCATTTT.

The chain couples TRBV10-3 to TRBJ2-7; 9 bases map to TRBD2. Germline CDR1 ENHRY, CDR2 SYGVKD. The CDR3 runs to 15 residues. J gave up 2 bases and V 5 bases, and 7 bases lay outside the gene matches. CDR3 sequence reads: CAISPIAGVTYEQYF. For the CDR3, the DNA is TGTGCCATCAGTCCTATAGCGGGAGTAACCTACGAGCAGTACTTC.

The table lists this clone with a few counts. The chain uses TRBV5-3 and TRBJ1-1; D gene uncertain. TRBV5-3 is assigned to the ORF class and has an uncertain function. V was clipped by 4 bases and J by 4 bases, with 14 bases between them. This CDR3 is 14 amino acids long. The CDR3 DNA follows: TGTGCCAGAAGCCCCCGCCTCGAGGGCACTGAAGCTTTCTTT. It codes for CARSPRLEGTEAFF.

This sequence joins TRBV6-5 and TRBJ2-5; the match to TRBD1 covers 9 bases. Per germline, CDR1 MNHEY and CDR2 SVGAGI. Trimming at V came to 6 bases and at J to 5 bases, leaving 10 bases not matched to a gene. The CDR3 has 15 amino acids. The CDR3 region is CASRKRTGDWETQYF. CDR3 in DNA: TGTGCCAGCAGGAAAAGGACAGGGGATTGGGAGACCCAGTACTTC.

The chain joins TRBV9 to TRBJ2-5; tentative D call: TRBD1 (5 bases). Trimming pared 4 bases from V and 1 base from J, leaving 11 bases between. The V gene's germline CDR1 is SGDLS and CDR2 YYNGEE. The CDR3 has 14 residues. This CDR3 is CASSPRTLQETQYF. The CDR3 DNA sequence: TGTGCCAGCAGCCCAAGGACACTCCAAGAGACCCAGTACTTC.

This CDR3 reads CASSQDFGGPQHF. The CDR3 DNA follows: TGTGCCAGCAGCCAAGACTTCGGAGGGCCCCAGCATTTT. The chain couples TRBV3-1 (or the pseudogene TRBV3-2) to TRBJ1-5; no firm D call. Germline lookup yields CDR1 LGHDT and CDR2 YNNKEL (reference sequence). V dropped 0 bases and J dropped 9 bases, with 9 bases sitting between them. The CDR3 is 13 residues long.

This rearrangement joins TRBV6-6 to TRBJ1-6; the match to TRBD1 covers 7 bases. This CDR3 region has 14 residues. The J segment lost 4 bases and the V segment lost 7 bases, leaving 4 bases of the junction unmatched. CDR1 MNHNY and CDR2 SVGAGI come from the germline V gene (reference sequence). CDR3 nucleotides: TGTGCCAGCATACCGGGACAGTATAATTCACCCCTCCACTTT. As protein: CASIPGQYNSPLHF.

This chain uses TRBV11-3 with TRBJ2-7; TRBD2 aligns across 8 bases. The CDR3 has 13 amino acids. In germline, CDR1 is SGHNT, CDR2 YENEEA. The V gene end was trimmed by 3 bases and the J gene end by 5 bases; junction bases not matched to a gene: 3. In DNA form, the CDR3 reads TGTGCCAGCAGCTTCACGGGAGGGCACGAGCAGTACTTC. It codes for CASSFTGGHEQYF.

The rearrangement uses TRBV6-2 or TRBV6-3 and TRBJ2-4; the D gene is possibly TRBD2 (5 bases). Germline lookup yields CDR1 MNHEY and CDR2 SVGEGT. Trimming shortened V by 5 bases and J by 11 bases, and 13 bases separated the two germline ends. This CDR3 has 12 amino acids. The CDR3 sequence is CASSNRPGFQYF. The CDR3 coding sequence is TGTGCCAGCAGTAATCGACCGGGATTTCAGTACTTC.

The V gene is TRBV4-3, the J gene TRBJ2-7, with 11 bases fitting TRBD2. Trimming at V came to 2 bases and at J to 1 base, leaving 4 bases not matched to a gene. The CDR3 runs to 16 residues. In germline, CDR1 is LGHNA, CDR2 YSLEER. The CDR3 region has the DNA TGCGCCAGCAGCCAATCTCTAGCGGGAGGATCCTACGAGCAGTACTTC. Amino acid sequence: CASSQSLAGGSYEQYF.

This clone was observed a few times. The J gene is TRBJ2-7, the V gene TRBV6-9; unclear D gene. The CDR3 is 13 residues long. In germline, CDR1 is MNHGY, CDR2 SVAAGI. V dropped 2 bases and J dropped 1 base, with 6 bases sitting between them. The CDR3 region has the DNA TGTGCCAGCAGTTATGACATATCCTACGAGCAGTACTTC. Its protein is CASSYDISYEQYF.

This clone came up many times. The rearrangement links TRBV3-1 (or the pseudogene TRBV3-2) to TRBJ1-6; the D is unclear. The CDR3 loop spans 17 amino acids. V was shortened by 3 bases and J by 2 bases, with 14 bases between the two germline ends. Germline V gives CDR1 LGHDT, CDR2 YNNKEL (reference sequence). The CDR3 loop reads CASSHYPGWPYNSPLHF. The CDR3 nucleotides are TGTGCCAGCAGCCACTATCCCGGGTGGCCCTATAATTCACCCCTCCACTTT.

This clone occurred a few times. The chain employs TRBV4-3 and TRBJ1-1; TRBD1 might be the D (5 bases). This CDR3 comprises 13 residues. Germline loops: CDR1 LGHNA, CDR2 YSLEER. The V and J ends lost 3 bases and 1 base respectively, with 6 bases between them. The CDR3 spells CASSQTENTEAFF. The CDR3 DNA follows: TGCGCCAGCAGCCAGACAGAGAACACTGAAGCTTTCTTT.